Below are 8 T cell receptor beta chains sequenced from a single sample in a study of blood T cell repertoires in COVID-19. Some clones are missing from TCRdb's copy, which holds only in-frame ones; the method was immunoSEQ multiplex PCR. This sample has about 180,000 clones, with 75% to 80% found just once. Sequenced input: peripheral blood. All receptors come from a woman in her seventies with acute or convalescent COVID-19.

This clone was picked up a small number of times. The DNA of the CDR3 is TGTGCCAGCATTCTGCGTGAGGGAATCCACGAGCAGTACTTC. Residues: CASILREGIHEQYF. This rearrangement joins TRBV6-5 to TRBJ2-7; tentatively, D is TRBD2 (5 bases). Germline V gene sequence: CDR1 MNHEY, CDR2 SVGAGI. CDR3 length: 14 amino acids. The V end lost 7 bases, the J end lost 5 bases, and 18 bases lay between the germline ends.

The chain joins TRBV5-4 to TRBJ2-3, with 7 bases that match TRBD1. V dropped 4 bases and J dropped 2; count of bases not matched to a gene: 7. Germline lookup yields CDR1 SGHNT and CDR2 YYREEE (reference sequence). The CDR3 is 15 amino acids. The CDR3 nucleotides read TGTGCCAGCAGCCCGAGACAGGGTATCACAGATACGCAGTATTTT. It translates to CASSPRQGITDTQYF.

The CDR3 loop is CASSQGQGGWTEAFF. In DNA form, the CDR3 reads TGTGCCAGCAGCCAAGGACAGGGAGGTTGGACTGAAGCTTTCTTT. This chain uses TRBV3-1 (or the pseudogene TRBV3-2) with TRBJ1-1; 7 positions match TRBD1. The ends lost 1 base at V and 5 bases at J; junction bases unmatched: 7. Germline CDR1 is LGHDT and CDR2 is YNNKEL (reference sequence). CDR3 size: 15 residues.

This clone came up many times. The rearrangement joins TRBV9 to TRBJ2-2; D unclear. The CDR3 covers 13 residues. The V end lost 2 bases, the J end lost 1 base, and 3 bases lay between the germline ends. CDR1 is SGDLS, CDR2 YYNGEE, per germline. The CDR3 region has the DNA TGTGCCAGCAGCGTCGGGAACACCGGGGAGCTGTTTTTT. Translating it yields CASSVGNTGELFF.

This sequence joins TRBV19 and TRBJ1-5; TRBD1 aligns across 9 bases. The V and J ends lost 0 bases and 2 bases, in that order; junction bases with no gene match: 8. The CDR3 totals 18 residues. Germline-derived CDR1 and CDR2 are LNHDA and SQIVND (reference sequence). DNA of the CDR3: TGTGCCAGTAGTATAGAGGGACAGGGAAATATGGGCAATCAGCCCCAGCATTTT. It translates to CASSIEGQGNMGNQPQHF.

This chain connects TRBV19 to TRBJ1-5; 10 positions match TRBD1. CDR1 is LNHDA and CDR2 is SQIVND in the germline V gene (reference sequence). There are 16 residues in the CDR3. V lost 0 bases, J lost 5 bases, and 4 bases stayed unmatched. The CDR3, as DNA: TGTGCCAGTAGTATAGATCGTGGGACAGGGGATCAGCCCCAGCATTTT. Its translation: CASSIDRGTGDQPQHF.

CDR3 in DNA: TGTGCCAGCACGGGGGAAAGCACTGAAGCTTTCTTT. Translated, it gives CASTGESTEAFF. V and J are TRBV2 and TRBJ1-1, with D possibly TRBD1 on 5 matching bases. The ends were cut back, 7 bases at V and 4 bases at J, with 10 bases in the middle. This CDR3 contains 12 residues. Germline lookup yields CDR1 SNHLY and CDR2 FYNNEI.

This clone turned up a few times. The chain carries TRBV2 and TRBJ2-1; 7 bases align to TRBD2. With V trimmed by 5 bases and J by 7 bases, 5 bases remained unmatched. This CDR3 has 13 residues. CDR1 SNHLY and CDR2 FYNNEI come from the germline V gene. The CDR3 nucleotides are TGTGCCAGCAGTTCCGGGGGGATAAATGAGCAGTTCTTC. It translates to CASSSGGINEQFF. The entire variable domain, with the rest obtained from reference TRBV2 and TRBJ2-1, is as follows: EPEVTQTPSHQVTQMGQEVILRCVPISNHLYFYWYRQILGQKVEFLVSFYNNEISEKSEIFDDQFSVERPDGSNFTLKIRSTKLEDSAMYFCASSSGGINEQFFGPGTRLTVL.